Listed below are T cell receptor beta chains from one sample, sequenced in a study of T cells in localized non-small cell lung cancer. Profiled with immunoSEQ multiplex PCR; TCRdb holds only in-frame clones, not every one. The sample consists of roughly 25,000 clones, around 82% of them appearing once. Sequenced material: PBMCs, taken before any cancer treatment. The receptors here all came from a man aged 35-69 years with stage II lung adenocarcinoma. CDR3s include the opening cysteine and the closing phenylalanine or tryptophan. The D gene is left open where the match is weak. Rows may omit the clone size; those that give it use once, few, many or a size class.

cdr3_nt cdr3_aa clone_size j_call d_call v_call
TGTGCCAGCAGCCGAGAGGCCAAAAACATTCAGTACTTC CASSREAKNIQYF . TRBJ2-4 . TRBV11-2
TGCAGCGCCTGGCCCAGGGGTGATACTGAAGCTTTCTTT CSAWPRGDTEAFF . TRBJ1-1 . TRBV29-1
TGCAGCGTCACCCTAACGGAGTTCGCGAACACCGGGGAGCTGTTTTTT CSVTLTEFANTGELFF once TRBJ2-2 . TRBV29-1
TGTGCCAGCTCACCAGCTAGCGGGAACACTGAAGCTTTCTTT CASSPASGNTEAFF . TRBJ1-1 . TRBV18
TGTGCCAGTATTACCTTGGGGCCCCCCAATTGGGGCCTCCACTTT CASITLGPPNWGLHF . TRBJ1-6 . TRBV19
TGTGCCAGCAGCCTAACAGGGTATGGCTACACCTTC CASSLTGYGYTF medium-sized TRBJ1-2 . TRBV7-2
TGCGCCAGCAGCTTGAAGGGGGCAGATACGCAGTATTTT CASSLKGADTQYF . TRBJ2-3 . TRBV5-1
TGTGCCAGCAGCGAGGACAGGCTAACCGGCTACACCTTC CASSEDRLTGYTF . TRBJ1-2 TRBD1 TRBV6-5
TGCGCCAGCAGCTTGGCTGGGACCGGGGAGCTGTTTTTT CASSLAGTGELFF . TRBJ2-2 . TRBV5-1
TGTGCCAGCAGACAGGGGACAGGGTCGAGCCAGCCCCAGCATTTT CASRQGTGSSQPQHF . TRBJ1-5 TRBD1 TRBV6-5
TGTGCCAGCAGTGATTCAAAGGGAGGCCAGCCCCAGCATTTT CASSDSKGGQPQHF . TRBJ1-5 . TRBV6-1
TGTGCCAGCAGCTTAGTCACCGGGACTAGCGGGAGGGGGAATGAGCAGTTCTTC CASSLVTGTSGRGNEQFF . TRBJ2-1 TRBD2 TRBV7-8
TGTGCCAGTACCCCGACTAGCGGGAGGCGAAATGAGCAGTTCTTC CASTPTSGRRNEQFF . TRBJ2-1 TRBD2 TRBV19
TGTGCCAGCAGTAGGCCCAGCTCCTACAATGAGCAGTTCTTC CASSRPSSYNEQFF . TRBJ2-1 . TRBV6-1